This record looks at one TCR beta chain sequence and its context. CDR1 and CDR2 from the germline V gene are MNHEY and SVGAGI. The CDR3 is made up of 14 amino acids. Trimming at V came to 6 bases and at J to 1 base, leaving 5 bases not matched to a gene. As handled by the study authors: Reference gene primer amplification yielded estimated nucleated cell counts. This table comes from immunoSEQ multiplex PCR, and its TCRdb copy is limited to in-frame clones, with some not included. D and trimming come from the DNA, and the V and J calls and clone size come from that table. The table includes some 200,000 clones, around nine tenths detected once. These data come from a study of blood T cell repertoires in COVID-19. Background on the study: The United States, Italy and Spain provided the acute and convalescent COVID-19 samples. T cells, B-cell-depleted T cells, or PBMCs provided the cDNA or gDNA that served as material.

The TCR sequence derives from a man aged 70 or older with acute or convalescent COVID-19. The chain combines TRBV6-5 with TRBJ1-2; 7 bases match TRBD1. The sequencing sample was made of peripheral blood. In DNA form, the CDR3 reads TGTGCCAGCAGATTACAGGGGCTTAACTATGGCTACACCTTC. This encodes CASRLQGLNYGYTF.